At least ten counts were recorded for the clone carrying this T cell receptor (beta chain). Its specificity is not known. The CDR3 is made up of 16 amino acids. The germline gives CDR1 SGHRS, CDR2 YFSETQ. Germline trimming cut 0 bases from V and 2 bases from J; bases unmatched to any gene: 4. These data belong to a study of T-cell memory formation after mild COVID-19. Across the study: Each donor largely had its own TCR clusters. General study results and limits: CD4+ clones that contracted lay mainly in CM and EM; CD8+ ones lay in EMRA.

The authors produced TCR alpha and TCR beta cDNA libraries with sample barcodes and UMIs by 5'RACE using constant-segment primers. TCRdb re-derived calls from the 5' RACE reads in MiXCR, one entry per CDR3 protein. The sample contains just under 150,000 distinct CDR3 sequences, around 21% of which appear only once. The chain recombines TRBV5-1 with TRBJ2-3, with 9 positions matching TRBD2. The receptor was derived from an adult woman who had mild COVID-19 (a few samples of this study predate the infection). Cell type and time point are not known. Sequencing used PBMCs or a T cell subset sorted from them (not recorded which). The CDR3 sequence is CASSLGLAVNTDTQYF. The CDR3 DNA reads as TGCGCCAGCAGCTTGGGACTAGCGGTAAACACAGATACGCAGTATTTT. The full variable domain, completed using reference TRBV5-1 and TRBJ2-3, is KAGVTQTPRYLIKTRGQQVTLSCSPISGHRSVSWYQQTPGQGLQFLFEYFSETQRNKGNFPGRFSGRQFSNSRSEMNVSTLELGDSALYLCASSLGLAVNTDTQYFGPGTRLTVL.